This entry lists 30 T cell receptor beta chains sequenced from one sample in a study of OX40 agonist ivuxolimab in advanced cancers. Clones were read by immunoSEQ multiplex PCR, and TCRdb kept only the in-frame ones, dropping some. The data hold some 84,000 clones, with approximately 92% observed a single time. Here the sequenced sample was CD4+ or CD8+ T cells sorted from blood, taken in a trial of the OX40 agonist ivuxolimab. Receptors were obtained from an adult with an advanced solid tumor such as melanoma, head and neck, liver or kidney cancer.

V gene TRBV19 combines with J gene TRBJ1-1, with TRBD1 matching 9 bases. Germline V gives CDR1 LNHDA, CDR2 SQIVND (reference sequence). The CDR3 runs to 14 residues. V was clipped by 11 bases and J by 0 bases; unmatched bases: 7. The CDR3 bases are TGTGCCCGCGACAGGGGGGGTATGAACACTGAAGCTTTCTTT. Amino acids: CARDRGGMNTEAFF.

This clone has only a few counts. V and J are TRBV6-4 and TRBJ2-3; a possible D gene is TRBD2 (6 bases). The CDR3 loop spans 14 amino acids. The germline CDR1 and CDR2 sequences are MRHNA and SNTAGT. V gave up 4 bases and J gave up 3 bases, with 11 bases separating them. The CDR3 nucleotides are TGTGCCAGCAGTGCCCTGGGGGGAACAGATACGCAGTATTTT. Encoded protein: CASSALGGTDTQYF.

V is TRBV4-3 and J is TRBJ2-7, with a weak D call TRBD1 (6 bases). Germline-derived CDR1 and CDR2 are LGHNA and YSLEER. The CDR3 length is 14 residues. Trimming left V 1 base short and J 4 bases short, with 11 bases between. CDR3 amino acids: CASSQVAGQYEQYF. Written as DNA, the CDR3 is TGCGCCAGCAGCCAAGTGGCCGGACAGTACGAGCAGTACTTC.

This chain uses TRBV7-8 with TRBJ2-5, with 8 positions matching TRBD2. The V segment lost 5 bases and the J segment 4 bases; nucleotides outside the gene matches: 12. CDR1 is SGHVS, CDR2 FQNEAQ, per germline. The CDR3 is 16 amino acids. The CDR3 protein is CASSLHIPGLGETQYF. The CDR3 region has the DNA TGTGCCAGCAGCCTACACATACCGGGACTAGGAGAGACCCAGTACTTC.

This chain links TRBV9 with TRBJ2-3; no clear D. Germline CDR1 reads SGDLS; CDR2 reads YYNGEE. CDR3 size: 13 residues. V shed 1 base and J shed 4 bases, with 7 bases lying between them. CDR3 in DNA: TGTGCCAGCAGCGTACACAGCGCAGATACGCAGTATTTT. Translation gives CASSVHSADTQYF. The full variable domain, in which reference TRBV9 and TRBJ2-3 provide the parts outside the CDR3, is DSGVTQTPKHLITATGQRVTLRCSPRSGDLSVYWYQQSLDQGLQFLIQYYNGEERAKGNILERFSAQQFPDLHSELNLSSLELGDSALYFCASSVHSADTQYFGPGTRLTVL.

The chain employs TRBV5-6 and TRBJ1-1, with TRBD1 as a possible D gene (5 bases). Trimming left V 4 bases short and J 0 bases short, with 16 bases between. The CDR3 is made up of 16 amino acids. Germline-derived CDR1 and CDR2 are SGHDT and YYEEEE. The CDR3 sequence is CASSPFTGSMNTEAFF. The DNA for the CDR3 is TGTGCCAGCAGCCCCTTCACAGGTTCGATGAACACTGAAGCTTTCTTT.

This clone was detected only once. V usage is TRBV7-9 and J usage is TRBJ2-7; possibly TRBD1 for D (6 bases). This CDR3 has 15 residues. Trimming took 5 bases from V and 5 from J, leaving 19 bases between them. Germline-derived CDR1 and CDR2 are SEHNR and FQNEAQ (reference sequence). DNA for the CDR3: TGTGCCAGCAGCACGCAGGGGCAAAGGACTGACGAGCAGTACTTC. This codes for CASSTQGQRTDEQYF.

The chain combines TRBV6-4 with TRBJ2-7; D remains unclear. The CDR3 contains 15 residues. CDR1 MRHNA and CDR2 SNTAGT come from the germline V gene. Trimming pared 8 bases from V and 3 bases from J, leaving 20 bases between. CDR3 nucleotide sequence: TGTGCCAGCCTCAGGTCGGGTGACCCCCTCTACGAGCAGTACTTC. It yields the protein CASLRSGDPLYEQYF.

On this clone: Within the sample, other DNA sequences also encode this same CDR3. The V gene is TRBV5-4, the J gene TRBJ1-5, with D possibly matching TRBD1 (6 bases). Germline values: CDR1 SGHNT, CDR2 YYREEE (reference sequence). V was pared by 4 bases and J by 4 bases, with 12 bases between. CDR3 length: 14 residues. The CDR3 loop reads CASSLGGLNQPQHF. As DNA, the CDR3 is TGTGCCAGCAGCCTCGGGGGCCTTAATCAGCCCCAGCATTTT.

This clone occurred once. This CDR3 reads CASQITGTGAEAFF. The DNA for the CDR3 is TGTGCCAGCCAAATAACAGGGACGGGGGCTGAAGCTTTCTTT. The V and J genes are TRBV27 and TRBJ1-1; D possibly corresponds to TRBD1 (6 bases). The ends were cut back, 8 bases at V and 6 bases at J, with 19 bases in the middle. The CDR3 runs to 14 residues. The V gene's germline CDR1 is MNHEY and CDR2 SMNVEV (reference sequence).

In its sample, this clone was seen a few times. V usage is TRBV2 and J usage is TRBJ1-5; D is unresolved. The CDR3 is 16 residues long. Trimming left V 1 base short and J 4 bases short, with 14 bases between. The germline V gene encodes CDR1 SNHLY and CDR2 FYNNEI. DNA for the CDR3: TGTGCCAGCAGTGAAGAGAGAGGGATCGGTAATCAGCCCCAGCATTTT. As protein: CASSEERGIGNQPQHF.

J is TRBJ1-1 and V is TRBV19, with no clear D. The CDR3 is 15 amino acids. The V and J ends lost 1 base and 1 base respectively, with 10 bases between them. CDR1 and CDR2 (germline): LNHDA, SQIVND (reference sequence). This CDR3 is CASSIGRPGNTEAFF. CDR3 sequence (DNA): TGTGCCAGTAGTATAGGTCGGCCAGGGAACACTGAAGCTTTCTTT. Using reference TRBV19 and TRBJ1-1 for the parts outside the CDR3, the full variable domain is DGGITQSPKYLFRKEGQNVTLSCEQNLNHDAMYWYRQDPGQGLRLIYYSQIVNDFQKGDIAEGYSVSREKKESFPLTVTSAQKNPTAFYLCASSIGRPGNTEAFFGQGTRLTVV.

The chain recombines TRBV4-2 with TRBJ1-2; possibly TRBD1 for D (5 bases). The CDR3 spans 18 residues. V shed 0 bases and J shed 8 bases, with 25 bases lying between them. Germline CDR1 reads LGHNA; CDR2 reads YNFKEQ. CDR3 protein: CASSQDWSRDGSFEGYTF. CDR3 nucleotides: TGTGCCAGCAGCCAAGATTGGAGTCGGGACGGATCCTTTGAGGGCTACACCTTC.

The rearrangement links TRBV13 to TRBJ2-3, with TRBD1 matching over 10 bases. Germline lookup yields CDR1 PRHDT and CDR2 FYEKMQ (reference sequence). The CDR3 sequence is 18 residues long. With V trimmed by 4 bases and J by 5 bases, 15 bases remained unmatched. As DNA, the CDR3 is TGTGCCAGCAGCTACTCCCTACCGGGACAGGGGACCCTAGATACGCAGTATTTT. Its translation is CASSYSLPGQGTLDTQYF.

J is TRBJ2-1 and V is TRBV2, with a possible D match to TRBD1 (6 bases). The V and J ends lost 7 bases and 1 base respectively, with 8 bases between them. The germline V gene has CDR1 SNHLY and CDR2 FYNNEI. The CDR3 runs to 13 residues. The CDR3 region has the DNA TGTGCCAGCATCACAGGGTCCTACAATGAGCAGTTCTTC. The encoded protein is CASITGSYNEQFF.

The CDR3 DNA reads TGCGCCAGCAGCTTGCCCGGGACAGGGGTCACAGATACGCAGTATTTT. Translating gives CASSLPGTGVTDTQYF. The rearrangement uses TRBV5-1 and TRBJ2-3, with TRBD1 identical over 10 bases. Germline lookup yields CDR1 SGHRS and CDR2 YFSETQ. The trim removed 1 base at V and 2 bases at J, leaving 4 bases unmatched. CDR3 length: 16 residues.

The genes are TRBV5-1 and TRBJ1-1; no reliable D call. Germline CDR1 is SGHRS and CDR2 is YFSETQ. The CDR3 runs 11 residues. Trimming shortened V by 4 bases and J by 6 bases, and 7 bases separated the two germline ends. This CDR3 reads CASSDGPEAFF. The CDR3 DNA is TGCGCCAGCAGCGACGGTCCTGAAGCTTTCTTT. The whole variable domain, filled in from reference TRBV5-1 and TRBJ1-1, reads KAGVTQTPRYLIKTRGQQVTLSCSPISGHRSVSWYQQTPGQGLQFLFEYFSETQRNKGNFPGRFSGRQFSNSRSEMNVSTLELGDSALYLCASSDGPEAFFGQGTRLTVV.

The chain carries TRBV27 and TRBJ2-1; TRBD1 or TRBD2 may be the D gene (5 bases each). Trimming took 2 bases from V and 0 from J, leaving 8 bases between them. CDR1 MNHEY and CDR2 SMNVEV come from the germline V gene (reference sequence). This CDR3 has 15 residues. CDR3 DNA: TGTGCCAGCAGTTTAGGGGACGGCTCCTACAATGAGCAGTTCTTC. Translation: CASSLGDGSYNEQFF.

V usage is TRBV27 and J usage is TRBJ2-7, with D perhaps matching TRBD1 (5 bases). With 5 bases removed from V and 2 bases from J, the gap between germline ends came to 13 bases. CDR3 length: 14 amino acids. Germline CDR1 reads MNHEY; CDR2 reads SMNVEV (reference sequence). Written as DNA, the CDR3 is TGTGCCAGCAGTCTCAGGGCAGGCGCCTACGAGCAGTACTTC. Protein product: CASSLRAGAYEQYF.

The chain carries TRBV2 and TRBJ2-7; perhaps TRBD2 as D (6 bases). Germline V CDR1 and CDR2: SNHLY, FYNNEI. The CDR3 runs to 12 residues. The V and J ends lost 4 bases and 6 bases respectively, with 10 bases between them. CDR3 DNA: TGTGCCAGCAGTGTTGGGGGGAGCGAGCAGTACTTC. Residues: CASSVGGSEQYF.

The V and J genes are TRBV27 and TRBJ1-1, with 7 positions matching TRBD1. With 6 bases clipped from V and 6 bases from J, the junction kept 13 bases outside the gene matches. The V gene's germline CDR1 is MNHEY and CDR2 SMNVEV (reference sequence). The CDR3 is 15 amino acids. The CDR3 loop reads CASRSYTGVFAEAFF. The CDR3 DNA follows: TGTGCCAGCAGATCCTACACAGGGGTGTTCGCTGAAGCTTTCTTT.

The chain carries TRBV7-6 and TRBJ1-5, with D perhaps matching TRBD1 (5 bases). Deletions cut 6 bases from V and 5 bases from J, with 14 bases between. The CDR3 totals 14 residues. CDR1 is SGHVS and CDR2 is FNYEAQ in the germline V gene. This chain's CDR3 is CASSQDKLDQPQHF. CDR3 DNA: TGTGCCAGCAGTCAGGACAAATTAGATCAGCCCCAGCATTTT.

The genes are TRBV11-3 and TRBJ2-7; 10 positions agree with TRBD1. J was trimmed by 7 bases and V by 4 bases; bases with no gene match: 10. The length of the CDR3 is 15 residues. The germline V gene has CDR1 SGHNT and CDR2 YENEEA. CDR3 sequence: CASSSGQGKLREQYF. The CDR3 DNA reads as TGTGCCAGCAGCTCGGGACAGGGGAAGTTGAGGGAGCAGTACTTC.

V gene TRBV5-6 combines with J gene TRBJ2-5; 9 bases map to TRBD1. The J call is in doubt because the DNA end fits TRBJ2-7 better. Germline V CDR1 and CDR2: SGHDT, YYEEEE. This CDR3 region has 14 residues. CDR3 loop: CASNGDRVHYEQYF. For the CDR3, the DNA is TGTGCCAGCAACGGGGACAGGGTCCACTACGAGCAGTACTTC.

The J gene is TRBJ2-1, the V gene TRBV7-9; D is uncertain. The CDR3 extends over 15 amino acids. Germline assignment: CDR1 SEHNR and CDR2 FQNEAQ (reference sequence). Trimming removed 1 base from V and 2 bases from J, with 9 bases in between. In DNA, the CDR3 is TGTGCCAGCAGCTTAGTTAATGACCCCTACAATGAGCAGTTCTTC. It encodes CASSLVNDPYNEQFF. The full variable domain, in which reference TRBV7-9 and TRBJ2-1 provide the parts outside the CDR3, is DTGVSQNPRHKITKRGQNVTFRCDPISEHNRLYWYRQTLGQGPEFLTYFQNEAQLEKSRLLSDRFSAERPKGSFSTLEIQRTEQGDSAMYLCASSLVNDPYNEQFFGPGTRLTVL.

V and J are TRBV10-2 and TRBJ1-4; 7 nucleotides match TRBD1. Trimming took 2 bases from V and 3 from J; bases not matched to a gene: 9. The CDR3 totals 17 residues. Looked up from germline, CDR1 is WSHSY and CDR2 is SAAADI. The CDR3 coding sequence is TGCGCCAGCAGTGAGAGTTGGAGGGGACAGTCTAATGAAAAACTGTTTTTT. Its protein is CASSESWRGQSNEKLFF.

This clone showed up just once. V usage is TRBV7-8 and J usage is TRBJ2-1, with D possibly being TRBD1 (6 bases). This CDR3 contains 15 residues. V shed 4 bases and J shed 7 bases, with 17 bases lying between them. Germline CDR1 SGHVS, CDR2 FQNEAQ. CDR3 coding DNA: TGTGCCAGCAGCTCTACAGGGTCCGGTGCTAATGAGCAGTTCTTC. Translation gives CASSSTGSGANEQFF.

V gene TRBV10-2 combines with J gene TRBJ2-1; 13 bases are shared with TRBD2. The CDR3 consists of 14 residues. Losses at the gene ends were 6 bases for V and 9 bases for J; bases not matched to a gene: 5. Germline lookup yields CDR1 WSHSY and CDR2 SAAADI. Here the CDR3 reads CASSTSGGAGEQFF. Written as DNA, the CDR3 is TGCGCCAGCAGCACTAGCGGGGGGGCCGGTGAGCAGTTCTTC.

With respect to this clone: A much larger clone differs by one base, so this may be a read error. The chain has TRBV4-1 and TRBJ2-7; the match to TRBD2 covers 11 bases. Per the germline V gene, CDR1 is MGHRA and CDR2 is YSYEKL. Trimming at V came to 4 bases and at J to 0 bases, leaving 2 bases not matched to a gene. The CDR3 runs to 15 residues. In nucleotides, the CDR3 is TGCGCCAGCAGCCCTAGCGGGGGGCCCTCCTACGAGCAGTACTTC. Its protein product is CASSPSGGPSYEQYF.

The gene calls are TRBV11-2 and TRBJ2-5, with D possibly TRBD1 on 5 matching bases. The CDR3 is 17 residues long. Germline CDR1 and CDR2: SGHAT and FQNNGV. V was cut by 2 bases and J by 0 bases, with 16 bases left in between. For the CDR3, the DNA is TGTGCCAGCAGCTTACTCACGATGACAGAGTACCAAGAGACCCAGTACTTC. It codes for CASSLLTMTEYQETQYF.